A selection of T cell receptor beta chains follows, all from one sample in a study of blood T cell repertoires in COVID-19. The table came from immunoSEQ multiplex PCR; TCRdb's copy has only in-frame clones and leaves some out. The profile shows about 190,000 clones, around three quarters of them singletons. Specimen: peripheral blood. These receptors all stem from a man in his 60s with active or convalescent COVID-19. The CDR3 runs from the conserved cysteine through the conserved F or W. D genes are given only for firm matches. Some rows have no size entry. The others give once, few or many, or a class for an expanded clone.

size | D | J | V | DNA | CDR3
- | TRBD2 | TRBJ2-2 | TRBV7-9 | TGTGCCAGCAGCTTAGTCGGAGCGGGAGGGACCGGGGAGCTGTTTTTT | CASSLVGAGGTGELFF
- | TRBD1 | TRBJ2-5 | TRBV10-3 | TGTGCCATCAGTGCGGGACAGGGGGAAGAGACCCAGTACTTC | CAISAGQGEETQYF
- | - | TRBJ2-3 | TRBV29-1 | TGCAGCGTTGAAGATCGGCCTAGCCGAGATACGCAGTATTTT | CSVEDRPSRDTQYF
few | - | TRBJ1-6 | TRBV25-1 | TGTGCCAGCAGTCGCAGGGGTAATTCACCCCTCCACTTT | CASSRRGNSPLHF
- | TRBD1 | TRBJ2-7 | TRBV19 | TGTGCCAGTAGTATATGGCAGGGGGCCTACGAGCAGTACTTC | CASSIWQGAYEQYF
few | - | TRBJ1-6 | TRBV19 | TGTGCCAGTACCACTGGCGGTTTACGGACCCTCCACTTT | CASTTGGLRTLHF
- | TRBD1 | TRBJ2-7 | TRBV18 | TGTGCCAGCTCACGAAGGACAGGGTTCGACGAGCAGTACTTC | CASSRRTGFDEQYF
- | - | TRBJ2-3 | TRBV11-1 | TGTGCCAGCAGCTTAGCGCTTGGGGCAGGGAATCAAGATACGCAGTATTTT | CASSLALGAGNQDTQYF
few | - | TRBJ2-3 | TRBV19 | TGTGCCAGTAGTATCTTAGATACGCAGTATTTT | CASSILDTQYF
- | TRBD2 | TRBJ2-2 | TRBV5-6 | TGTGCCAGCATCCCAGCGGGAGAAGGGACCGGGGAGCTGTTTTTT | CASIPAGEGTGELFF
- | - | TRBJ2-7 | TRBV2 | TGTGCCAGCAAAACAGACCAGGACGAGCAGTACTTC | CASKTDQDEQYF
- | TRBD1 | TRBJ1-1 | TRBV5-4 | TGTGCCAGCAGCTGGACAGGGGGCGGTGGGACTGAAGCTTTCTTT | CASSWTGGGGTEAFF